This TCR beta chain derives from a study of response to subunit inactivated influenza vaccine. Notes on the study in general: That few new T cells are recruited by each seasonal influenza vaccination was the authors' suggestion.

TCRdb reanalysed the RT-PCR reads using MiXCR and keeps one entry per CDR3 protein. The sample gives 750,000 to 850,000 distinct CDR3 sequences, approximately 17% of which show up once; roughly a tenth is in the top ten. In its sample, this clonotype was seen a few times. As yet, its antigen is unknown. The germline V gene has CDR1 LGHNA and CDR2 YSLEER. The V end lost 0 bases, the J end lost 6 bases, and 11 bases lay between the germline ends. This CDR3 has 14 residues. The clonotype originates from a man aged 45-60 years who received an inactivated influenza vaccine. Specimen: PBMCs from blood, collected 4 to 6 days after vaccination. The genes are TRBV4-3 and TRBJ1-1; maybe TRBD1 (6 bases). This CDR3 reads CASSQDITGPEAFF. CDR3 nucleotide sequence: TGCGCCAGCAGCCAAGATATTACAGGGCCTGAAGCTTTCTTT.